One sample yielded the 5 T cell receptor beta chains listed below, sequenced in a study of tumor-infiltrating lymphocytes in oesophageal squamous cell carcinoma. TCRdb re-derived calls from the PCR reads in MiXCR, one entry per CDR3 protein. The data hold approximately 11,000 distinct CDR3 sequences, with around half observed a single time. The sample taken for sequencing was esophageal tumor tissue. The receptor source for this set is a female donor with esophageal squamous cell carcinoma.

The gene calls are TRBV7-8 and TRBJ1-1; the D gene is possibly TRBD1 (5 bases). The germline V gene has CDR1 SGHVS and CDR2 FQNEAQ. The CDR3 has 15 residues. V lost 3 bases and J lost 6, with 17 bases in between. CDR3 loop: CASSLMQGVGPEAFF. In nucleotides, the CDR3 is TGTGCCAGCAGCTTGATGCAGGGCGTTGGGCCTGAAGCTTTCTTT. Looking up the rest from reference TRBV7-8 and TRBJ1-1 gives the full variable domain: GAGVSQSPRYKVAKRGQDVALRCDPISGHVSLFWYQQALGQGPEFLTYFQNEAQLDKSGLPSDRFFAERPEGSVSTLKIQRTQQEDSAVYLCASSLMQGVGPEAFFGQGTRLTVV.

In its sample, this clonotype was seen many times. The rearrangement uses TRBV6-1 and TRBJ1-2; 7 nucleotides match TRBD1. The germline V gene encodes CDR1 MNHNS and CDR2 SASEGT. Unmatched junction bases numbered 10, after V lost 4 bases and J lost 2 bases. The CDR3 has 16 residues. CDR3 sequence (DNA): TGTGCCAGCAGTGCCTCGAGTCGACAGGGCAACTATGGCTACACCTTC. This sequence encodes CASSASSRQGNYGYTF.

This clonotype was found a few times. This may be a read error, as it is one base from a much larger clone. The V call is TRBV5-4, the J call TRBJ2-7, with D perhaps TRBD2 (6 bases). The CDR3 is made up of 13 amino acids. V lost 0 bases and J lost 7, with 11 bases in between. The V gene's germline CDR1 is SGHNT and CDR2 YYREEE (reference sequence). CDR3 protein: CASSLDREYEQYF. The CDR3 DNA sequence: TGTGCCAGCAGCTTGGACCGGGAGTATGAGCAGTACTTC. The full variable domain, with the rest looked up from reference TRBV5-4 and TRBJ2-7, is ETGVTQSPTHLIKTRGQQVTLRCSSQSGHNTVSWYQQALGQGPQFIFQYYREEENGRGNFPPRFSGLQFPNYSSELNVNALELDDSALYLCASSLDREYEQYFGPGTRLTVT.

The CDR3 region is CASSRRGADNEQFF. CDR3 nucleotides: TGTGCCAGCAGCCGTAGGGGAGCTGACAATGAGCAGTTCTTC. The chain has TRBV27 and TRBJ2-1; tentatively, D is TRBD1 or TRBD2 (5 bases each). Germline CDR1 and CDR2: MNHEY and SMNVEV (reference sequence). V was clipped by 6 bases and J by 5 bases, with 14 bases between them. This CDR3 region has 14 residues.

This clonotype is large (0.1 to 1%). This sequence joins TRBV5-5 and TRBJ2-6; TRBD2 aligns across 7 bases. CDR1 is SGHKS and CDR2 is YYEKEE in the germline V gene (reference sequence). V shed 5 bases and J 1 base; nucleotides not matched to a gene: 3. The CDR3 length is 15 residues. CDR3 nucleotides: TGTGCCAGCAGTCTCGGGGGGTCTGGGGCCAACGTCCTGACTTTC. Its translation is CASSLGGSGANVLTF.